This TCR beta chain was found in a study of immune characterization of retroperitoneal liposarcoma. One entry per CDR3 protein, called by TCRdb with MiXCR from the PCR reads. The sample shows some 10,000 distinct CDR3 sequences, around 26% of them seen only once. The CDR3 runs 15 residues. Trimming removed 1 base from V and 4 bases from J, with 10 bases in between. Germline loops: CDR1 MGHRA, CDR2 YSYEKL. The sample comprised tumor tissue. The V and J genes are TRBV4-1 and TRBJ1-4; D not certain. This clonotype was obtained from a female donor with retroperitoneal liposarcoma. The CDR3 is CASSQGVGGNEKLFF. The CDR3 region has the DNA TGCGCCAGCAGCCAAGGGGTTGGAGGTAATGAAAAACTGTTTTTT.